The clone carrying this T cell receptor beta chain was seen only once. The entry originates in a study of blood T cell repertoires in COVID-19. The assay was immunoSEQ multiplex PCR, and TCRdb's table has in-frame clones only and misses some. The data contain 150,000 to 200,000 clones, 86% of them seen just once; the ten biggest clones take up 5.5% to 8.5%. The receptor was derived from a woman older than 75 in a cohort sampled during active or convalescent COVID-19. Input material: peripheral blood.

The CDR3 reads CASSLRSFQETQYF. In DNA form, the CDR3 reads TGTGCCAGCAGCTTACGGAGCTTCCAAGAGACCCAGTACTTC. The chain employs TRBV11-3 and TRBJ2-5, with D uncertain. The V gene's germline CDR1 is SGHNT and CDR2 YENEEA. Between the trimmed V and J ends, which lost 2 bases and 1 base, there was a span of 8 bases. The CDR3 consists of 14 residues.